This T cell receptor beta chain was sequenced in a study of T cells in Graves' hyperthyroidism and ophthalmopathy. Whole-study findings and limits: Most thyroid clonotypes that were expanded above 0.001 also turned up in blood.

This clonotype was picked up many times. Its antigen is currently unknown. V trimming: 0 bases; J trimming: 6 bases; junction bases outside the gene matches: 7. The V gene's germline CDR1 is DFQATT and CDR2 SNEGSKA (reference sequence). This CDR3 has 14 amino acids. TCR beta CDR3 regions were amplified from RNA. The HTBI primer set drove a first-round RT-PCR of the TCR CDR3. TCRdb re-derived calls from the multiplex PCR reads in MiXCR, one entry per CDR3 protein. The table records nearly 600,000 distinct CDR3 sequences, approximately 15% of them present only once. The sample taken for sequencing was blood. The sequence was obtained from a woman between 18 and 29 years old with Graves' ophthalmopathy. The chain carries TRBV20-1 and TRBJ2-7; TRBD1 matches 8 bases. This CDR3 reads CSARDLRGQGEQYF. CDR3 coding DNA: TGCAGTGCTAGAGATCTCAGGGGGCAGGGCGAGCAGTACTTC.